This TCR beta chain was sequenced for a study of blood T cell repertoires in COVID-19. A single count supports this clone. This CDR3 has 14 amino acids. Germline values: CDR1 MNHEY, CDR2 SMNVEV (reference sequence). Trimming removed 0 bases from V and 3 bases from J, with 8 bases in between. Method: immunoSEQ multiplex PCR; TCRdb's copy keeps in-frame clones and lacks some. The sample holds around 110,000 clones; about 70% are singletons and the top ten take about 0.85%. The chain links TRBV27 to TRBJ1-1; TRBD1 might be the D (6 bases). Input material: peripheral blood. This clonotype was obtained from a human donor with acute or convalescent COVID-19. The donor label of this sample is uncertain. CDR3 residues: CASSLSQGYTEAFF. CDR3 DNA: TGTGCCAGCAGTTTATCCCAGGGGTACACTGAAGCTTTCTTT.